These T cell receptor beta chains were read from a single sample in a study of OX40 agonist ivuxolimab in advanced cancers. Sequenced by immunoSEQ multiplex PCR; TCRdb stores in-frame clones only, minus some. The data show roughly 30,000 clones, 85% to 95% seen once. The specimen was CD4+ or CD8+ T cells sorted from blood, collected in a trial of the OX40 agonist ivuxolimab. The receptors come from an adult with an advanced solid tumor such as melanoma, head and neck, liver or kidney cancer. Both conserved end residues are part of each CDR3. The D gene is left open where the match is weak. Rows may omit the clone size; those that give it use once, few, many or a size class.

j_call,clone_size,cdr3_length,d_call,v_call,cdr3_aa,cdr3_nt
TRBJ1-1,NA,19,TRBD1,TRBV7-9,CASTPGKGTGTGGDGRTFF,TGTGCCAGCACCCCAGGTAAGGGTACCGGGACAGGGGGCGATGGCCGGACTTTCTTT
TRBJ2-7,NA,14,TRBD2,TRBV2,CASILAGGFYEQYF,TGTGCCAGCATCCTGGCGGGGGGTTTCTACGAGCAGTACTTC
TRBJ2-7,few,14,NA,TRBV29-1,CSVEDQGTNYEQYF,TGCAGCGTTGAAGATCAGGGAACAAATTACGAGCAGTACTTC
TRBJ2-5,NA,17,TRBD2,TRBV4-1,CASSQGFPGGARETQYF,TGCGCCAGCAGCCAAGGGTTTCCGGGGGGGGCCCGCGAGACCCAGTACTTC
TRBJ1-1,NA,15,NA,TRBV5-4,CASSGGTWINTEAFF,TGTGCCAGCAGCGGGGGGACTTGGATAAACACTGAAGCTTTCTTT
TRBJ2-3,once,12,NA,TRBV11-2,CASSLLAATQYF,TGTGCCAGCAGCTTATTAGCCGCTACGCAGTATTTT
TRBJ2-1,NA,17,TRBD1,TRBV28,CTSYGVGTGTGIGEQFF,TGTACCAGCTACGGTGTGGGAACCGGGACAGGGATCGGTGAGCAGTTCTTC
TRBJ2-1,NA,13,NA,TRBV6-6,CASTLGTYNEQFF,TGTGCCAGCACCCTCGGGACATACAATGAGCAGTTCTTC
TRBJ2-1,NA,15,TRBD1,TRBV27,CASTLGQGLNNEQFF,TGTGCCAGCACCTTAGGACAGGGTCTGAACAATGAGCAGTTCTTC
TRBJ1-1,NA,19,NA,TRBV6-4,CAKNGKFPGRETMNTEAFF,TGTGCCAAAAACGGTAAGTTCCCGGGACGTGAGACAATGAACACTGAAGCTTTCTTT
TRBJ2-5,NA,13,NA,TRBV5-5,CASSTTWLETQYF,TGTGCCAGCAGCACAACCTGGCTGGAGACCCAGTACTTC
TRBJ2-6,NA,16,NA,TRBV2,CASSENIGTSTPVLTF,TGTGCCAGCAGTGAGAATATTGGGACTTCCACTCCGGTCCTGACTTTC
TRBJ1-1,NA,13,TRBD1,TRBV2,CASLGTGSTEAFF,TGTGCCAGCTTAGGGACAGGAAGCACTGAAGCTTTCTTT
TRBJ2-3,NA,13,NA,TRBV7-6,CASSYSSTDTQYF,TGTGCCAGCAGCTACTCTAGCACAGATACGCAGTATTTT
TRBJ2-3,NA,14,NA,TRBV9,CASSVMGRTDTQYF,TGTGCCAGCAGCGTCATGGGGCGGACAGATACGCAGTATTTT
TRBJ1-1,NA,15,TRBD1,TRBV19,CASSAGQVMNTEAFF,TGTGCCAGTAGTGCGGGACAGGTTATGAACACTGAAGCTTTCTTT
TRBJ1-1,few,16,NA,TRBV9,CASSVAYNRVNTEAFF,TGTGCCAGCAGCGTAGCCTACAACAGGGTGAACACTGAAGCTTTCTTT
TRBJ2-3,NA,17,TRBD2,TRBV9,CASSVEFRDYGTDTQYF,TGTGCCAGCAGCGTAGAGTTTCGGGACTACGGCACAGATACGCAGTATTTT
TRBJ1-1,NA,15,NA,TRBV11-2,CASSQLSGIGYEAFF,TGTGCCAGCAGCCAACTCAGTGGGATAGGGTATGAAGCTTTCTTT
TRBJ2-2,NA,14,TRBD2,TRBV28,CASSLTTSLRELFF,TGTGCCAGCAGTTTGACGACTAGCTTGCGGGAGCTGTTTTTT
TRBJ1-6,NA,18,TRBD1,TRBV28,CASSSDSRTGDLNSPLHF,TGTGCCAGCAGTTCCGATTCACGGACAGGGGACTTAAATTCACCCCTCCACTTT
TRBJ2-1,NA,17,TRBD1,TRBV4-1,CASSPQDRGDAYNEQFF,TGCGCCAGCAGCCCACAAGACAGGGGGGATGCCTACAATGAGCAGTTCTTC
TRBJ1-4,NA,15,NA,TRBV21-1,CASSKVWTGNEKLFF,TGTGCCAGCAGCAAAGTTTGGACAGGGAATGAAAAACTGTTTTTT
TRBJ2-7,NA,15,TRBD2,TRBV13,CASSSSGGSSYEQYF,TGTGCCAGCAGCTCTAGCGGGGGGAGCTCCTACGAGCAGTACTTC
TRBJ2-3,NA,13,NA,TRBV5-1,CASSPSETDTQYF,TGCGCCAGCAGCCCGTCCGAAACAGATACGCAGTATTTT
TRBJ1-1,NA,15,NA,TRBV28,CASSFLPRGATEAFF,TGTGCCAGCAGTTTTCTCCCACGGGGAGCCACTGAAGCTTTCTTT
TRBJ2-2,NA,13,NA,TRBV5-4,CGTAWENTGELFF,TGTGGCACTGCGTGGGAGAACACCGGGGAGCTGTTTTTT
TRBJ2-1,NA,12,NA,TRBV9,CASSYLSNEQFF,TGTGCCAGCAGCTACCTCTCCAATGAGCAGTTCTTC
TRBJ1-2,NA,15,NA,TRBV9,CASSPPGQGTYGYTF,TGTGCCAGCAGCCCGCCCGGGCAGGGAACCTATGGCTACACCTTC
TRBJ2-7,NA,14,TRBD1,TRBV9,CASSGRDSSYEQYF,TGTGCCAGCAGCGGCCGGGACAGCTCCTACGAGCAGTACTTC
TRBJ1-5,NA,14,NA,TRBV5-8,CASSLADSNQPQHF,TGTGCCAGCAGCTTGGCTGACAGCAATCAGCCCCAGCATTTT
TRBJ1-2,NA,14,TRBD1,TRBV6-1,CASSLTGVHLGYTF,TGTGCCAGCAGCCTGACAGGGGTCCATCTCGGCTACACCTTC
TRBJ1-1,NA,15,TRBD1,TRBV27,CASSLTGLMNTEAFF,TGTGCCAGCAGTCTGACAGGGCTAATGAACACTGAAGCTTTCTTT
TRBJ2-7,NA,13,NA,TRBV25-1,CASSATDTYEQYF,TGTGCCAGCAGTGCAACCGATACCTACGAGCAGTACTTC
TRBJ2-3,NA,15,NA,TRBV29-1,CSADQARESTDTQYF,TGCAGCGCTGATCAGGCCAGGGAAAGCACAGATACGCAGTATTTT
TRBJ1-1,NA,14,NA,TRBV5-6,CASSLWQGYTEAFF,TGTGCCAGCAGCTTGTGGCAGGGTTACACTGAAGCTTTCTTT
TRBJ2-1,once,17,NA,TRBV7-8,CASSLGSGEVAYNEQFF,TGTGCCAGCAGCTTAGGTTCGGGGGAAGTGGCCTACAATGAGCAGTTCTTC
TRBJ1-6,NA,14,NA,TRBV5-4,CASSFGSYNSPLHF,TGTGCCAGCAGCTTCGGCTCCTATAATTCACCCCTCCACTTT
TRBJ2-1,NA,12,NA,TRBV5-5,CASSGSYNEQFF,TGTGCCAGCAGCGGGTCCTACAATGAGCAGTTCTTC
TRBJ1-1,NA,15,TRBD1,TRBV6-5,CASSYMGQGYTEAFF,TGTGCCAGTAGTTACATGGGACAGGGGTACACTGAAGCTTTCTTT